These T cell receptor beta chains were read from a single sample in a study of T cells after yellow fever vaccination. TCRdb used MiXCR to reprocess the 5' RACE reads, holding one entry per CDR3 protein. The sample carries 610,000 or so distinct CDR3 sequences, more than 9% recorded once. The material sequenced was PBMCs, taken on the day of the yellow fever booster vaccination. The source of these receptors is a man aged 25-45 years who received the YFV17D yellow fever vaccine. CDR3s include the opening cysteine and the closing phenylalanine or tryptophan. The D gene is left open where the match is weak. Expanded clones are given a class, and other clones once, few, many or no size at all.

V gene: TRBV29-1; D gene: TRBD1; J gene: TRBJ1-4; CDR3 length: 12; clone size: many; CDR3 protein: CSARTGGEKLFF; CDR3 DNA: TGCAGCGCGCGGACAGGGGGTGAAAAACTGTTTTTT
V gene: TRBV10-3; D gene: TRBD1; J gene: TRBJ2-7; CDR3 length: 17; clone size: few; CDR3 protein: CAISESIGTGSTYEQYF; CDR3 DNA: TGTGCCATCAGTGAGTCGATAGGGACAGGGTCGACCTACGAGCAGTACTTC
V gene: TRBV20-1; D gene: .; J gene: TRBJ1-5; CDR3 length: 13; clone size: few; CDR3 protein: CSAIDSSNQPQHF; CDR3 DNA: TGCAGTGCCATCGACAGTAGCAATCAGCCCCAGCATTTT
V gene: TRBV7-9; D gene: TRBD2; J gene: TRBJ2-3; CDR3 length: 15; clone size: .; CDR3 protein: CASSLASGTSDTQYF; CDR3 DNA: TGTGCCAGCAGCTTAGCTAGCGGGACTTCAGATACGCAGTATTTT
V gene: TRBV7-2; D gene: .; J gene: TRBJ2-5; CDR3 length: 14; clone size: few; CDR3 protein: CASSLRLAVETQYF; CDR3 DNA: TGTGCCAGCAGCTTACGACTGGCTGTGGAGACCCAGTACTTC
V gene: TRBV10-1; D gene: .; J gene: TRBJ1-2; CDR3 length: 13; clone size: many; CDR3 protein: CASHKLSNYGYTF; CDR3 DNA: TGCGCCAGCCACAAACTTAGTAACTATGGCTACACCTTC
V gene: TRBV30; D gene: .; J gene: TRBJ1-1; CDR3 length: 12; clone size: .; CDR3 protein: CAWIPDWTEAFF; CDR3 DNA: TGTGCCTGGATACCCGATTGGACTGAAGCTTTCTTT
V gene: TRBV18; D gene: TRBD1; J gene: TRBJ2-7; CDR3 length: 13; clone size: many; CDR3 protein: CASAPTGVHEQYF; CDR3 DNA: TGTGCCAGCGCCCCGACAGGGGTCCACGAGCAGTACTTC
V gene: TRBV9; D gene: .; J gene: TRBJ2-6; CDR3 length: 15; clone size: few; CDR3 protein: CASSVGTSGANVLTF; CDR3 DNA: TGTGCCAGCAGCGTAGGTACCTCTGGGGCCAACGTCCTGACTTTC
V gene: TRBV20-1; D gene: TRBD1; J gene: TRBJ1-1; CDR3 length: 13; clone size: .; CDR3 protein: CSADDRGLIKAFF; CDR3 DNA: TGCAGTGCTGACGACAGGGGGCTCATCAAGGCTTTCTTT
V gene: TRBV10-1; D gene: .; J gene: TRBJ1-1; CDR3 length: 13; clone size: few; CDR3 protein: CASRGHGNTEAFF; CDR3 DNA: TGCGCCAGCAGGGGACATGGCAACACTGAAGCTTTCTTT
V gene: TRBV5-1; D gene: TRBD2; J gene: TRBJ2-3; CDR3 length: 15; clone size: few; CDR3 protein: CASSLLAGDTDTQYF; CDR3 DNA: TGCGCCAGCAGCTTACTAGCGGGGGACACAGATACGCAGTATTTT
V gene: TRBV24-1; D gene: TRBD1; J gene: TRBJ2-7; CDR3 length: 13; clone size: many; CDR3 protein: CATSGQGLYEQYF; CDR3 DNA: TGTGCCACCAGTGGACAGGGGTTATACGAGCAGTACTTC
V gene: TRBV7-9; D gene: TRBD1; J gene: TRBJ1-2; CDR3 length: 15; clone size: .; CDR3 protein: CASSPGTDTFYGYTF; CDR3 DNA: TGTGCCAGCAGCCCTGGGACAGACACCTTTTATGGCTACACCTTC
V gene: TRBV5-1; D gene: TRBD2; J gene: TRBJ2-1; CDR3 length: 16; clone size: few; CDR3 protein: CASSLGASGYLNEQFF; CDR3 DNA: TGCGCCAGCAGCTTGGGAGCTAGCGGATACCTGAATGAGCAGTTCTTC
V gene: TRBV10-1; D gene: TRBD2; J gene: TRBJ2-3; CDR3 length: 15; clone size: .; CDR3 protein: CASSATSAITDTQYF; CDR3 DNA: TGCGCCAGCAGTGCCACTAGCGCTATCACAGATACGCAGTATTTT
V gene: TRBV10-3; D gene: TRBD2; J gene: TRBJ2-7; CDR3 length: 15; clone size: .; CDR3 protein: CAIGTSGSSAYEQYF; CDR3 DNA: TGTGCCATCGGGACTAGCGGGAGTAGTGCCTACGAGCAGTACTTC
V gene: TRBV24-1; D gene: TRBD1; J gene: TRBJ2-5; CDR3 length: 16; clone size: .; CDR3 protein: CATSNSGTGRTETQYF; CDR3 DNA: TGTGCCACCAGCAATTCTGGGACAGGGCGTACAGAGACCCAGTACTTC
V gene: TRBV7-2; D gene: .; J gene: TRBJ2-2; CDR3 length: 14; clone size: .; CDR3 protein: CASSWAGTGGELFF; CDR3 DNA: TGTGCCAGCAGCTGGGCAGGGACCGGCGGGGAGCTGTTTTTT
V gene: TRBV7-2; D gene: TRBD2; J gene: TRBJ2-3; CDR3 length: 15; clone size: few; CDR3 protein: CASSQAGSRTDTQYF; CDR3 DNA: TGTGCCAGCAGCCAAGCGGGAAGTCGCACAGATACGCAGTATTTT
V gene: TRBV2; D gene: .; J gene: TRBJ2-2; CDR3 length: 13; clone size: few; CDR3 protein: CAIGTADTGELFF; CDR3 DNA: TGTGCTATTGGGACTGCCGACACCGGGGAGCTGTTTTTT
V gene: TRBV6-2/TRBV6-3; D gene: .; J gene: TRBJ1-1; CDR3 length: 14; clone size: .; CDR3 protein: CASFSWRTNTEAFF; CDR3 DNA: TGTGCCAGTTTTTCCTGGCGGACGAACACTGAAGCTTTCTTT
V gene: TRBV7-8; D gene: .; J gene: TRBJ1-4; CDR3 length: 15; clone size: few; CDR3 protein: CASSQQTTSGLRLFF; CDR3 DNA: TGTGCCAGCAGCCAACAAACTACGTCAGGGTTACGACTGTTTTTT
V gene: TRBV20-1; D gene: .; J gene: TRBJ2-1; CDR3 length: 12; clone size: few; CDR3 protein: CSADVPSSEQFF; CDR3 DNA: TGCAGTGCAGACGTCCCATCCAGTGAGCAGTTCTTC
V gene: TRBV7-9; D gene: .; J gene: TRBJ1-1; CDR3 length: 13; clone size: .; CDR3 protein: CASAAGGWTEAFF; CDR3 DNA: TGTGCCAGCGCGGCGGGGGGCTGGACTGAAGCTTTCTTT
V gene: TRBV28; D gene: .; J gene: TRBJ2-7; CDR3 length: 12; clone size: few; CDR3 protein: CASSIVRSEQYF; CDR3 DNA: TGTGCCAGCAGCATCGTGCGGAGCGAGCAGTACTTC
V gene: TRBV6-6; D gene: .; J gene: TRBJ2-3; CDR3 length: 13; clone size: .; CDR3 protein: CASSYPEADTQYF; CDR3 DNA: TGTGCCAGCAGTTATCCGGAGGCAGATACGCAGTATTTT
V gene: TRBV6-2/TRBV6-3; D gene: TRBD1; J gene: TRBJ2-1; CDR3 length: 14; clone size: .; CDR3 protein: CASSFTTGVNEQFF; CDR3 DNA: TGTGCCAGCAGTTTTACAACAGGGGTCAATGAGCAGTTCTTC
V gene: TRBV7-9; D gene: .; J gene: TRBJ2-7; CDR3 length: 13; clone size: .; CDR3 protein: CASSPIQVYEQYF; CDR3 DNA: TGTGCCAGCAGCCCTATTCAAGTGTACGAGCAGTACTTC
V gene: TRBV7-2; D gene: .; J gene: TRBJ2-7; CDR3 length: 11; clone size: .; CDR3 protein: CASSNLNEQYF; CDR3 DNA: TGTGCCAGCAGCAACCTTAACGAGCAGTACTTC
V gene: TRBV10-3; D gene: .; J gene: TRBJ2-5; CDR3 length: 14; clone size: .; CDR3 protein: CAISALVSRETQYF; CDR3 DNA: TGTGCCATCAGTGCTTTAGTCTCCAGAGAGACCCAGTACTTC
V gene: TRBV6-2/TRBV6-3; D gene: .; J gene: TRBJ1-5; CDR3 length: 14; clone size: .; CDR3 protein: CASSYRTPNQPQHF; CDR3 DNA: TGTGCCAGCAGTTACCGGACCCCCAATCAGCCCCAGCATTTT
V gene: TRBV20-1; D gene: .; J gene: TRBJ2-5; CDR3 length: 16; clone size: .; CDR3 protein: CCASEGEGPWQETQYF; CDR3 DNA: TGCTGTGCCTCCGAGGGGGAGGGTCCGTGGCAAGAGACCCAGTACTTC
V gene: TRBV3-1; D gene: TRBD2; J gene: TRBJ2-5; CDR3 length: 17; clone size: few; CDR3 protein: CASREGQLAGGQETQYF; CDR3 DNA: TGTGCCAGCAGGGAAGGCCAGCTAGCGGGAGGGCAAGAGACCCAGTACTTC
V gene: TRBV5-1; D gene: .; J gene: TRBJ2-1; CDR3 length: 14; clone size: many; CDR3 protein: CASSLGGSGNEQFF; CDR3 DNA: TGCGCCAGCAGCTTGGGGGGATCAGGCAATGAGCAGTTCTTC
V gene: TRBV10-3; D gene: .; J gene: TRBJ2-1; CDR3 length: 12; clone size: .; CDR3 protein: CAISGDYNEQFF; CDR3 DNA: TGTGCCATCAGCGGCGACTACAATGAGCAGTTCTTC
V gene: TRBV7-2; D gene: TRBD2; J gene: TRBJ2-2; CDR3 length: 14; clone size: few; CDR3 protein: CASSLSGKSGELFF; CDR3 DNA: TGTGCCAGCAGCTTGAGCGGGAAGTCCGGGGAGCTGTTTTTT
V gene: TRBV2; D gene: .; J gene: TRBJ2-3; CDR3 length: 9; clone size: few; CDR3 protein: CAREPAQYF; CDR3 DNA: TGTGCCAGAGAGCCCGCGCAGTATTTT
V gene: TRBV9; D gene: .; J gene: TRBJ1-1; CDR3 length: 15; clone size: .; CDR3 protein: CASSGSGWRNTEAFF; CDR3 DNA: TGTGCCAGCAGCGGATCAGGGTGGCGGAACACTGAAGCTTTCTTT
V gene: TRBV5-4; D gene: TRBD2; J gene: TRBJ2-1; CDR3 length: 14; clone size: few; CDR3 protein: CASSLQRELNEQFF; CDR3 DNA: TGTGCCAGCAGCTTGCAGCGGGAGCTCAATGAGCAGTTCTTC
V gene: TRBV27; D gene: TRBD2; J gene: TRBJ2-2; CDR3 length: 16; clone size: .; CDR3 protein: CASSLDRSGGTGELFF; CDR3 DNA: TGTGCCAGCAGTTTAGACCGTTCGGGAGGCACCGGGGAGCTGTTTTTT
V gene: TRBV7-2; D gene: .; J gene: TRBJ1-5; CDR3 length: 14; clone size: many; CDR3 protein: CASSLSGGNQPQHF; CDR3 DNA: TGTGCCAGCAGCTTATCAGGGGGCAATCAGCCCCAGCATTTT
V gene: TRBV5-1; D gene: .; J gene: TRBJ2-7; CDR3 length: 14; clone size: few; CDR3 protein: CASRKMDSSYEQYF; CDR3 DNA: TGCGCCAGCAGAAAAATGGACAGCTCCTACGAGCAGTACTTC
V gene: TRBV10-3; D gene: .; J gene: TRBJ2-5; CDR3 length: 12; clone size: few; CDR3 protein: CASSGAAETQYF; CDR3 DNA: TGTGCCTCCAGTGGGGCGGCAGAGACCCAGTACTTC
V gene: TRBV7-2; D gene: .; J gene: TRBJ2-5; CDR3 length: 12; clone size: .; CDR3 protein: CASSLARQVFIF; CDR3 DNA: TGTGCCAGCAGCTTAGCCCGACAGGTCTTCATCTTC
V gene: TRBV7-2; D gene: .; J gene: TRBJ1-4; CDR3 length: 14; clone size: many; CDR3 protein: CASSPRHGNEKLFF; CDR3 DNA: TGTGCCAGCAGCCCTAGACATGGTAATGAAAAACTGTTTTTT
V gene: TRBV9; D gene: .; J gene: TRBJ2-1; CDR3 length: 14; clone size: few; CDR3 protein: CASSKDYLSHEQFF; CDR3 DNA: TGTGCCAGCAGCAAGGACTACCTAAGCCATGAGCAGTTCTTC
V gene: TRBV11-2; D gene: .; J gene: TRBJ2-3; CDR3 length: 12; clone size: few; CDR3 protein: CASSLRVTTQYF; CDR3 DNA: TGTGCCAGCAGCCTCAGGGTAACCACGCAGTATTTT
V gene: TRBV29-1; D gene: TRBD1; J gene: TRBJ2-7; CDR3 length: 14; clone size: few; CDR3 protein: CSVFGTGVIYEQYF; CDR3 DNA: TGCAGCGTCTTCGGGACAGGGGTTATCTACGAGCAGTACTTC